This TCR beta chain was sequenced during a study of identical twins. Study outcomes and limitations: For cord blood, abundant beta clonotypes had fewer insertions, unlike memory repertoires, which showed none. It was possible that invariant MAIT and iNKT cells partly confounded the zero-insertion analyses.

The germline V gene encodes CDR1 SGHAT and CDR2 FQDESV (reference sequence). The ends lost 6 bases at V and 2 bases at J; junction bases unmatched: 7. The CDR3 is 16 amino acids. This clonotype was observed at least ten times. Its antigen is still unknown. TCRdb redid the calling of the 5' RACE reads with MiXCR, one entry per CDR3 protein. The repertoire holds some 600,000 distinct CDR3 sequences, 7.1% seen once, with less than 2% in the top ten. This sample also belongs to another study, concerning yellow fever vaccine responses in identical twins. This second report adds: In identical twins, vaccine T cell responses appeared partly shared and partly individual.

The sample taken for sequencing was PBMCs. The rearrangement uses TRBV11-1 and TRBJ2-3; 11 bases map to TRBD2. This clonotype was sampled from a woman aged 18-29 years in good health. DNA of the CDR3: TGTGCCAGCAGAACTACACTAGCGGGGGCCACAGATACGCAGTATTTT. It encodes CASRTTLAGATDTQYF.